This entry lists 16 T cell receptor beta chains sequenced from one sample in a study of blood T cells in healthy people across ages. The use of a sample-barcoded 5' primer and a J-beta primer mix characterized a second PCR of roughly 6 to 11 cycles. TCRdb fed the 5' RACE reads into MiXCR, producing one record per CDR3 protein. This sample has about 800,000 distinct CDR3 sequences; just under 25% occur once, and the top ten carry 3.7%. The same specimen was also included in a second study, on T cells of mothers and their children.

Sequencing was performed on blood. These receptors were collected from a boy between 10 and 17 years old in good health.

This chain connects TRBV20-1 to TRBJ2-6; weak D call: TRBD1 (5 bases). The CDR3 sequence is 15 residues long. V was cut by 6 bases and J by 0 bases, with 12 bases left in between. Germline assignment: CDR1 DFQATT and CDR2 SNEGSKA (reference sequence). The DNA of the CDR3 is TGCAGTGCGGCCGACAGAAGCTCTGGGGCCAACGTCCTGACTTTC. Protein: CSAADRSSGANVLTF.

The chain carries TRBV6-2 or TRBV6-3 and TRBJ2-3; the match to TRBD2 covers 10 bases. After removal of 7 bases from V and 2 bases from J, the junction contained 12 bases not matched to a gene. The CDR3 is 17 amino acids. Germline V gene sequence: CDR1 MNHEY, CDR2 SVGEGT. CDR3 region: CASKLTSGFGPTDTQYF. As DNA, the CDR3 is TGTGCCAGCAAGTTGACTAGCGGGTTTGGCCCCACAGATACGCAGTATTTT.

The chain has TRBV12-3 or TRBV12-4 and TRBJ1-5; 8 bases agree with TRBD1. The CDR3 totals 16 residues. The V segment lost 4 bases and the J segment 2 bases; nucleotides outside the gene matches: 7. CDR3 sequence (DNA): TGTGCCAGCAGTTCCCGACAGGGGTCGGGCAATCAGCCCCAGCATTTT. This codes for CASSSRQGSGNQPQHF.

This clonotype was seen a few times. This sequence joins TRBV7-3 and TRBJ1-2; possibly TRBD1 for D (5 bases). V lost 4 bases and J lost 8, with 29 bases in between. The germline V gene has CDR1 SGHTA and CDR2 FQGTGA. The CDR3 is made up of 18 amino acids. The CDR3 coding sequence is TGTGCCAGCAGCTCGACGGACGGGGCCTCCCCCCGCTGGCGAGGCTACACCTTC. Protein: CASSSTDGASPRWRGYTF.

The rearrangement links TRBV5-1 to TRBJ1-2; tentative D call: TRBD1 (5 bases). Trimming shortened V by 0 bases and J by 3 bases, and 18 bases separated the two germline ends. This CDR3 contains 17 residues. Germline V CDR1 and CDR2: SGHRS, YFSETQ. CDR3 nucleotides: TGCGCCAGCAGCTTGGGAGACAGCCTATCAGAGGACTATGGCTACACCTTC. This sequence encodes CASSLGDSLSEDYGYTF.

This sequence joins TRBV3-1 and TRBJ2-5, with 8 bases aligning to TRBD1. Germline CDR1 is LGHDT and CDR2 is YNNKEL (reference sequence). Germline trimming cut 3 bases from V and 3 bases from J; bases unmatched to any gene: 3. The CDR3 consists of 14 residues. CDR3 region: CASSHLQGEETQYF. CDR3 coding DNA: TGTGCCAGCAGCCACCTACAGGGGGAAGAGACCCAGTACTTC.

This chain uses TRBV7-3 with TRBJ2-3; TRBD1 is a possible D gene (7 bases). The CDR3 is 13 residues long. CDR1 and CDR2 (germline): SGHTA, FQGTGA. V lost 5 bases and J 6 bases, leaving 12 bases between the germline ends. CDR3 amino acids: CASSPGGWDTQYF. As DNA, the CDR3 is TGTGCCAGCAGCCCAGGGGGGTGGGATACGCAGTATTTT.

This clonotype was detected only a few times. V gene TRBV12-3 or TRBV12-4 combines with J gene TRBJ1-4; 9 bases are shared with TRBD1. This CDR3 comprises 15 residues. The V segment lost 6 bases and the J segment 6 bases; nucleotides outside the gene matches: 8. As DNA, the CDR3 is TGTGCCAGCAGGGCAATACAGGGGGCGCATGAAAAACTGTTTTTT. This encodes CASRAIQGAHEKLFF.

This clonotype was observed a few times. This chain joins TRBV19 and TRBJ2-7; D is possibly TRBD1 (5 bases). V lost 5 bases, J lost 5 bases, and 10 bases lay in between. The germline CDR1 and CDR2 sequences are LNHDA and SQIVND (reference sequence). The CDR3 contains 12 residues. The CDR3 region is CASSETADEQYF. The DNA for the CDR3 is TGTGCCAGTAGTGAGACAGCAGACGAGCAGTACTTC.

V and J are TRBV6-5 and TRBJ1-3; D is uncertain. Trimming took 5 bases from V and 3 from J, leaving 11 bases between them. The CDR3 totals 14 residues. The V gene's germline CDR1 is MNHEY and CDR2 SVGAGI. CDR3 nucleotides: TGTGCCAGCAGTCTTAACTTCGGTGGAAACACCATATATTTT. Protein: CASSLNFGGNTIYF.

On this clonotype: A junction boundary mismatches the germline segment, possibly from a read error. The J gene is TRBJ2-5, the V gene TRBV25-1; D is perhaps TRBD1 or TRBD2 (6 bases each). The germline V gene has CDR1 MGHDK and CDR2 SYGVNS. This CDR3 has 16 amino acids. CDR3 coding DNA: TGTGCCATCAGTGAGATTCGGGGGCCTTCCCAAGAGACCCAGTACTTC. Translated, it gives CAISEIRGPSQETQYF. Full variable domain (remainder filled in from reference TRBV25-1 and TRBJ2-5): EADIYQTPRYLVIGTGKKITLECSQTMGHDKMYWYQQDPGMELHLIHYSYGVNSTEKGDLSSESTVSRIRTEHFPLTLESARPSHTSQYLCAISEIRGPSQETQYFGPGTRLLVL.

This clonotype was recorded at least ten times. This rearrangement joins TRBV20-1 to TRBJ2-1; perhaps TRBD2 as D (5 bases). The J call is uncertain, as TRBJ2-7 better fits the DNA end. The CDR3 extends over 16 amino acids. Per the germline V gene, CDR1 is DFQATT and CDR2 is SNEGSKA (reference sequence). For the CDR3, the DNA is TGCAGTGCTAGAGATTGGCAAAAGGGAGAGAGCTACGAGCAGTACTTC. Its translation: CSARDWQKGESYEQYF.

The CDR3 spells CSALAWGYEQYF. CDR3 bases: TGCAGTGCCCTAGCCTGGGGCTACGAGCAGTACTTC. This sequence joins TRBV20-1 and TRBJ2-7; tentatively, D is TRBD2 (5 bases). The CDR3 is 12 residues long. The germline V and J ends were trimmed by 6 bases and 3 bases, with 12 bases remaining between them. CDR1 is DFQATT, CDR2 SNEGSKA, per germline (reference sequence).

This clonotype was observed a handful of times. The chain employs TRBV20-1 and TRBJ2-5; 9 nucleotides align to TRBD2. The better agreement between TRBJ2-7 and the DNA end casts doubt on the J call. Germline V gives CDR1 DFQATT, CDR2 SNEGSKA (reference sequence). The CDR3 spans 13 residues. The CDR3 region is CSARGTSIFEQYF. The CDR3 nucleotides are TGCAGTGCTAGGGGGACTAGCATCTTCGAGCAGTACTTC.

This clonotype was counted once. V is TRBV20-1 and J is TRBJ1-2, with unresolved D. CDR1 is DFQATT, CDR2 SNEGSKA, per germline (reference sequence). The V gene lost 5 bases and the J gene lost 4 bases, with 17 bases spanning the gap. The CDR3 loop spans 14 amino acids. The CDR3, as DNA: TGCAGTGCTGAGATGAACGGGTTTTTCTATGGCTACACCTTC. This translates into CSAEMNGFFYGYTF.

This clonotype occurred a few times. This rearrangement joins TRBV19 to TRBJ2-1, with D maybe TRBD2 (6 bases). The J call is in doubt because the DNA end fits TRBJ2-5 better. The CDR3 is 17 residues long. CDR1 LNHDA and CDR2 SQIVND come from the germline V gene (reference sequence). CDR3 nucleotide sequence: TGTGCCAGTAGTATAGTCAGGGCTAGCGATGTGGCGGAGACCCAGTACTTC. Protein sequence: CASSIVRASDVAETQYF.